This entry lists 29 T cell receptor beta chains sequenced from one sample in a study of early T cells in non-severe SARS-CoV-2 infection. Using its own MiXCR run on the 5' RACE reads, TCRdb lists one record per CDR3 protein. This sample carries about 63,000 distinct CDR3 sequences, 13% of them seen once, and the ten largest clones take roughly 4.7%. Sequenced: whole blood. The receptors here all came from an adult who was a healthcare worker with PCR-confirmed SARS-CoV-2 infection or an uninfected control (not recorded which).

There are a few counts of this clonotype. V gene TRBV4-2 combines with J gene TRBJ2-1, with TRBD1 as a possible D gene (5 bases). The V and J ends lost 0 bases and 6 bases respectively, with 9 bases between them. Germline CDR1 reads LGHNA; CDR2 reads YNFKEQ. This CDR3 has 14 residues. Here the CDR3 reads CASSQEVQGNEQFF. In nucleotides, the CDR3 is TGTGCCAGCAGCCAAGAGGTTCAGGGCAATGAGCAGTTCTTC.

This clonotype qualifies as medium-sized. This chain uses TRBV4-3 with TRBJ2-1; 9 nucleotides align to TRBD2. With 1 base clipped from V and 3 bases from J, the junction kept 7 bases outside the gene matches. In germline, CDR1 is LGHNA, CDR2 YSLEER. This CDR3 is built from 17 residues. This CDR3 is CASSQGSAGGDYNEQFF. CDR3 DNA: TGCGCCAGCAGCCAAGGGAGCGCGGGGGGGGACTACAATGAGCAGTTCTTC.

The chain carries TRBV7-8 and TRBJ1-5; D might be TRBD1 (6 bases). The CDR3 consists of 15 residues. Germline CDR1 is SGHVS and CDR2 is FQNEAQ. V was clipped by 2 bases and J by 4 bases, with 12 bases between them. The CDR3 DNA follows: TGTGCCAGCAGCTTATCAGGACAGAAGAATCAGCCCCAGCATTTT. Translated: CASSLSGQKNQPQHF.

In its sample, this clonotype was seen many times. The CDR3 DNA sequence: TGCAGTGCTGGGTGGCCCAGGGACACAGATACGCAGTATTTT. Translating gives CSAGWPRDTDTQYF. This chain connects TRBV20-1 to TRBJ2-3; a possible D gene is TRBD1 (5 bases). In germline, CDR1 is DFQATT, CDR2 SNEGSKA (reference sequence). V gave up 5 bases and J gave up 2 bases, with 14 bases separating them. CDR3 length: 14 residues.

This clonotype occurred many times. The rearrangement joins TRBV5-4 to TRBJ2-7; D gene unclear. The germline V gene encodes CDR1 SGHNT and CDR2 YYREEE (reference sequence). V was clipped by 4 bases and J by 4 bases, with 15 bases between them. This CDR3 has 14 residues. The CDR3: CASSVRHSRYEQYF. In DNA, the CDR3 is TGTGCCAGCAGCGTGAGACATTCTCGGTACGAGCAGTACTTC.

This clonotype came up many times. The V gene is TRBV7-8, the J gene TRBJ1-1; D is undetermined. Trimming took 5 bases from V and 1 from J, leaving 14 bases between them. Germline CDR1 is SGHVS and CDR2 is FQNEAQ. CDR3 length: 15 amino acids. CDR3 sequence (DNA): TGTGCCAGCAGCCCCCGGGTGCGGGGGAACACTGAAGCTTTCTTT. It codes for CASSPRVRGNTEAFF. Together with reference TRBV7-8 and TRBJ1-1, the CDR3 gives the full variable domain: GAGVSQSPRYKVAKRGQDVALRCDPISGHVSLFWYQQALGQGPEFLTYFQNEAQLDKSGLPSDRFFAERPEGSVSTLKIQRTQQEDSAVYLCASSPRVRGNTEAFFGQGTRLTVV.

This clonotype was detected ten times or more. This chain connects TRBV5-5 to TRBJ2-1, with 7 nucleotides matching TRBD1. V lost 1 base and J lost 2; bases outside the gene matches: 15. There are 19 residues in the CDR3. The V gene's germline CDR1 is SGHKS and CDR2 YYEKEE (reference sequence). The CDR3 protein is CASSLPGTAKLKPYNEQFF. The CDR3 DNA sequence: TGTGCCAGCAGCTTGCCCGGGACAGCCAAATTAAAACCCTACAATGAGCAGTTCTTC.

This clonotype was detected ten times or more. V gene TRBV12-3 or TRBV12-4 combines with J gene TRBJ1-4, with D possibly TRBD1 on 5 matching bases. The CDR3 sequence is 15 residues long. V lost 6 bases, J lost 3 bases, and 14 bases lay in between. CDR3: CASSPAGLSNEKLFF. CDR3 sequence (DNA): TGTGCCAGCAGCCCCGCAGGGCTGTCTAATGAAAAACTGTTTTTT.

This clonotype was counted ten times or more. The chain carries TRBV29-1 and TRBJ2-7; 7 bases line up with TRBD2. The junction had 4 bases not matched to a gene; V was cut back by 4 bases and J by 4 bases. Germline V gene data show CDR1 as SQVTM and CDR2 as ANQGSEA. The CDR3 is 12 residues long. The CDR3 protein is CSVVSGVYEQYF. The CDR3 DNA reads as TGCAGCGTTGTAAGCGGGGTTTACGAGCAGTACTTC.

This clonotype has a handful of counts. The chain employs TRBV6-2 or TRBV6-3 and TRBJ1-2; D is unresolved. CDR3 size: 16 residues. Trimming removed 7 bases at V and 8 bases at J, with 26 bases between. CDR1 and CDR2 (germline): MNHEY, SVGEGT. In DNA, the CDR3 is TGTGCCAGCACCGACCCGCCGGAGGGAGCACGCGGGGGCTACACCTTC. Its protein is CASTDPPEGARGGYTF.

This clonotype was counted a few times. This chain uses TRBV25-1 with TRBJ1-1, with a weak D call TRBD1 (6 bases). V was cut by 11 bases and J by 7 bases, with 14 bases left in between. Germline CDR1 MGHDK, CDR2 SYGVNS. The CDR3 covers 11 residues. Here the CDR3 reads CAAKQGNEAFF. Written as DNA, the CDR3 is TGTGCCGCCAAACAGGGTAATGAAGCTTTCTTT.

This clonotype was detected a few times. The V gene is TRBV12-3 or TRBV12-4, the J gene TRBJ2-2; D unresolved. The CDR3 has 13 residues. V was shortened by 5 bases and J by 5 bases, with 9 bases between the two germline ends. The CDR3 DNA is TGTGCCAGCAGTCATACAAGGACCGGGGAGCTGTTTTTT. This sequence encodes CASSHTRTGELFF.

At least ten counts were recorded for this clonotype. The CDR3 DNA reads TGTGCCAGCAGTTCCCGACAGGGGGGTTCACCCCTCCACTTT. This translates into CASSSRQGGSPLHF. J is TRBJ1-6 and V is TRBV12-3 or TRBV12-4; 9 bases agree with TRBD1. Trimming cost V 4 bases and J 9 bases; bases outside gene matches: 4. This CDR3 contains 14 residues.

This clonotype was seen a single time. The gene calls are TRBV5-1 and TRBJ1-3; D perhaps matches TRBD1 (5 bases). The V and J ends lost 3 bases and 4 bases respectively, with 14 bases between them. CDR1 SGHRS and CDR2 YFSETQ come from the germline V gene. The CDR3 spans 15 residues. The CDR3 region is CASSSGRDVGNTIYF. DNA for the CDR3: TGCGCCAGCAGCTCGGGCAGGGACGTGGGAAACACCATATATTTT.

This clonotype was detected ten times or more. This chain joins TRBV7-3 and TRBJ2-5, with D unresolved. The CDR3 sequence is 9 residues long. The germline V gene encodes CDR1 SGHTA and CDR2 FQGTGA. In DNA, the CDR3 is TGTGACCCCCAGGAGACCCAGTACTTC. It specifies CDPQETQYF.

V gene TRBV7-9 combines with J gene TRBJ1-1; no clear D gene. Germline V lookup: CDR1 SEHNR, CDR2 FQNEAQ (reference sequence). This CDR3 has 15 amino acids. Trimming left V 1 base short and J 3 bases short, with 12 bases between. CDR3 loop: CASSLDGLSYTEAFF. CDR3 coding DNA: TGTGCCAGCAGCTTAGATGGCCTATCGTACACTGAAGCTTTCTTT.

This clonotype was detected many times. The chain has TRBV18 and TRBJ1-3, with D possibly being TRBD1 (6 bases). This CDR3 has 17 amino acids. Trimming removed 1 base at V and 0 bases at J, with 13 bases between. Germline V gene data show CDR1 as KGHSH and CDR2 as LQKENI. As DNA, the CDR3 is TGTGCCAGCTCACCACAACCAGGGGCGATCTCTGGAAACACCATATATTTT. Amino acid sequence: CASSPQPGAISGNTIYF. The full variable domain, with the rest looked up from reference TRBV18 and TRBJ1-3, is NAGVMQNPRHLVRRRGQEARLRCSPMKGHSHVYWYRQLPEEGLKFMVYLQKENIIDESGMPKERFSAEFPKEGPSILRIQQVVRGDSAAYFCASSPQPGAISGNTIYFGEGSWLTVV.

The sample holds many counts of this clonotype. The chain links TRBV6-5 to TRBJ1-3; 7 positions match TRBD1. V was pared by 8 bases and J by 5 bases, with 9 bases of the junction left unmatched. The CDR3 extends over 14 amino acids. From germline, CDR1 is MNHEY and CDR2 SVGAGI. The CDR3 bases are TGTGCCAGCCAGGGGCGACAGGGAAGAAACACCATATATTTT. Translated: CASQGRQGRNTIYF.

Ten or more counts support this clonotype. The chain has TRBV7-9 and TRBJ2-2, with D uncertain. The CDR3 spans 14 residues. Germline loops: CDR1 SEHNR, CDR2 FQNEAQ (reference sequence). Trimming left V 4 bases short and J 5 bases short, with 11 bases between. Here the CDR3 reads CASSSNRRTGELFF. The CDR3 nucleotides are TGTGCCAGCAGCTCTAATCGGAGAACCGGGGAGCTGTTTTTT.

About this clonotype: This may stem from a read error, because a much larger clone lies one nucleotide away. This CDR3 is CASSGGTGVPRPQHF. In DNA, the CDR3 is TGTGCCAGCAGCGGGGGTACAGGGGTTCCTCGGCCCCAGCATTTT. The V gene is TRBV5-6, the J gene TRBJ1-5; TRBD1 agrees at 7 bases. The trim removed 4 bases at V and 9 bases at J, leaving 13 bases unmatched. Germline lookup yields CDR1 SGHDT and CDR2 YYEEEE. The length of the CDR3 is 15 residues.

On this clonotype itself: A read error may be the cause here, since a much bigger clone is one base away. This chain connects TRBV6-2 or TRBV6-3 to TRBJ2-7; no reliable D call. The CDR3 is 11 residues long. The germline CDR1 and CDR2 sequences are MNHEY and SVGEGT. The germline V and J ends were trimmed by 2 bases and 3 bases, with 2 bases remaining between them. The CDR3 coding sequence is TGTGCCAGCAGTTACCGCTACGAGCAGTACTTC. This codes for CASSYRYEQYF.

This clonotype was counted only a few times. The chain uses TRBV7-9 and TRBJ2-4; D might be TRBD1 or TRBD2, each matching 5 bases. Per the germline V gene, CDR1 is SEHNR and CDR2 is FQNEAQ (reference sequence). Between the trimmed V and J ends, which lost 0 bases and 5 bases, there was a span of 11 bases. There are 15 residues in the CDR3. This chain's CDR3 is CASSLASGTENIQYF. In DNA, the CDR3 is TGTGCCAGCAGCTTAGCGTCCGGGACGGAAAACATTCAGTACTTC. The full variable domain, its missing parts supplied by reference TRBV7-9 and TRBJ2-4, is DTGVSQNPRHKITKRGQNVTFRCDPISEHNRLYWYRQTLGQGPEFLTYFQNEAQLEKSRLLSDRFSAERPKGSFSTLEIQRTEQGDSAMYLCASSLASGTENIQYFGAGTRLSVL.

To note about this clonotype: This may come from a read error, since a much larger clone is one base off. V gene TRBV12-3 or TRBV12-4 combines with J gene TRBJ2-2, with 8 nucleotides matching TRBD1. The CDR3 sequence is 14 residues long. The CDR3 loop reads CANSFQGATGELFF. CDR3 DNA sequence: TGTGCCAACAGTTTTCAGGGGGCGACCGGGGAGCTGTTTTTT.

In its sample, this clonotype was seen many times. The chain recombines TRBV7-9 with TRBJ1-1, with D unresolved. CDR1 is SEHNR and CDR2 is FQNEAQ in the germline V gene (reference sequence). Trimming took off 3 bases at V and 7 bases at J, with 9 bases between the two ends. The CDR3 spans 12 residues. The CDR3 coding sequence is TGTGCCAGCAGCTTCAGCGCCGATGAAGCTTTCTTT. Its protein is CASSFSADEAFF.

This clonotype was seen at least ten times. The J gene is TRBJ2-2, the V gene TRBV20-1; D is unresolved. Germline V gene sequence: CDR1 DFQATT, CDR2 SNEGSKA (reference sequence). The CDR3 length is 14 residues. With 0 bases removed from V and 7 bases from J, the gap between germline ends came to 12 bases. This chain's CDR3 is CSARDPRVHGELFF. The CDR3, as DNA: TGCAGTGCTAGAGATCCCCGGGTCCACGGGGAGCTGTTTTTT.

This clonotype showed up just a few times. The CDR3 spells CASSGTLDRGTDTQYF. The CDR3 DNA follows: TGCGCCAGCAGCGGAACCCTGGACAGGGGCACAGATACGCAGTATTTT. This chain joins TRBV5-1 and TRBJ2-3; TRBD1 matches 8 bases. Germline V gene data show CDR1 as SGHRS and CDR2 as YFSETQ. This CDR3 is 16 amino acids long. Trimming took 4 bases from V and 1 from J; bases not matched to a gene: 8.

This clonotype came up many times. This rearrangement joins TRBV3-1 to TRBJ2-7; tentatively, D is TRBD1 (6 bases). Trimming shortened V by 5 bases and J by 4 bases, and 12 bases separated the two germline ends. There are 13 residues in the CDR3. Germline-derived CDR1 and CDR2 are LGHDT and YNNKEL (reference sequence). The CDR3, as DNA: TGTGCCAGCAGCTTACAGGGAGTTTACGAGCAGTACTTC. Translated, it gives CASSLQGVYEQYF.

This clonotype was recorded a few times. CDR3 in amino acids: CASSYSTGRDYEQYF. DNA of the CDR3: TGTGCCAGCAGTTACTCGACTGGCCGTGACTACGAGCAGTACTTC. The chain recombines TRBV6-5 with TRBJ2-7, with no clear D. The germline V gene has CDR1 MNHEY and CDR2 SVGAGI. The CDR3 length is 15 residues. Deletions cut 0 bases from V and 3 bases from J, with 12 bases between.

The chain is built from TRBV6-5 and TRBJ2-5; TRBD2 matches 11 bases. Germline V gene data show CDR1 as MNHEY and CDR2 as SVGAGI. Trimming cost V 0 bases and J 4 bases; bases outside gene matches: 10. The CDR3 loop spans 18 amino acids. The CDR3 is CASSYSASGGQRSETQYF. The CDR3 DNA reads TGTGCCAGCAGTTACTCTGCTAGCGGGGGGCAACGCTCAGAGACCCAGTACTTC.